The T cell receptor (beta chain) described here comes from a study of cytomegalovirus exposure and HLA in healthy donors. Trimming at V came to 3 bases and at J to 5 bases, leaving 5 bases not matched to a gene. Germline V gene lookup returns CDR1 SGDLS and CDR2 YYNGEE. This CDR3 comprises 15 residues. The method was immunoSEQ multiplex PCR; TCRdb's version includes in-frame clones alone and lacks a portion of them. The sample gives roughly 310,000 clones, roughly 90% of which show up once; over 0.9% is in the top ten. A remark on this clone: Its antigen is currently unknown.

Points from the study as a whole: Confirmation in vitro established that a few CMV-associated chains were specific for CMV antigens.

This chain uses TRBV9 with TRBJ2-1; TRBD1 matches 10 bases. Sequencing was done on a sample of PBMCs. The receptor's source is a man in his thirties or forties in good health and CMV-seronegative. The CDR3 DNA sequence: TGTGCCAGCAGCGGGGACAGGGGCCTCAACAATGAGCAGTTCTTC. This sequence encodes CASSGDRGLNNEQFF.